This T cell receptor beta chain was found in a study of vaccination and CD4 T cells after COVID-19 (dated by TCRdb to about 2022). Looking at the study overall: Every convalescent patient had a positive nasal swab PCR test for SARS-CoV-2, with mild disease in nine patients and severe disease in one. Post-COVID blood samples were collected from convalescent patients a median of approximately 93 days after diagnosis, with a range of roughly 30 to 161 days. In nine to eleven COVID-19 convalescent patients and a handful of infection-naive healthy vaccine recipients, researchers compared the spike-specific CD4+ TCR repertoire from before mRNA vaccination with the repertoire from after. In the convalescent cohort there were six males and four females, among whom were two Hispanic individuals, seven Caucasians, two Asians and one multiracial person. The time from the second vaccine dose to post-vaccine blood sampling had a median of approximately 72 days and ranged from about 14 to 250 days. For stimulating the cultures, overlapping spike peptide pools were used, derived from SARS-CoV-2 as well as from the common cold coronaviruses HCoV-NL63, HCoV-OC43 and HCoV-229E. Participants got two doses of the Pfizer-BioNTech BNT162b2 vaccine (n=8) or two doses of the Moderna mRNA-1273 vaccine (n=2). Control cultures used a CEFX viral epitope pool as positive control, an HIV-1 Nef peptide pool as negative control, or no peptide. Overall results and qualifications from the work: In convalescent patients, a median roughly 86% of post-vaccine SARS-CoV-2-reactive clones were detected only after vaccination, suggesting vaccine-specific priming. The number of convalescent patients in the study was relatively small, and the study did not examine early timepoints following natural infection. An increase in the median number of SARS-CoV-2-reactive clonotypes from around 20 after infection to 38 after vaccination was observed, but the change was not found to be significant. Of the vaccine-specific clones found in convalescent patients, nearly all (304 of 307) were mono-reactive for SARS-CoV-2 spike instead of being cross-reactive with common cold coronaviruses.

This clonotype is regarded as medium-sized (0.01 to 0.1%). Its binding antigen is unknown. No much larger clone is present one base from it, and per-base qualities are unavailable. Counted from cysteine to phenylalanine, this CDR3 has 12 amino acids. CDR3 DNA is the only sequence kept; it has 36 bases, read in frame from the first base. Per the germline V gene (reference sequence), GTSNPN is the CDR1 and SVGIG is the CDR2. Trimming at the junction amounts to 0 bases on V and 3 bases on J, and the germline ends lie 6 bases apart. Library preparation employed PCR. TCR sequencing of DNA from cultured CD4+ T cells used the Oncomine TCR Beta short-read assay at the Johns Hopkins FTIC core. The QIAamp micro DNA kit was used to extract genomic DNA from the cultured CD4+ T cells. Oncomine TCR Beta libraries from cultured CD4+ T cells were pooled with unique dual indexes and sequenced on an Illumina iSeq 100. The study's own analysis went as follows. Non-productive sequences were removed, and CDR3s that did not start with C, did not end with F or W, or were shorter than 7 amino acids were discarded. The MANAFEST web application was used to identify antigen-specific clonotypes by comparing peptide-stimulated wells against reference wells and other culture wells. An FDR below 0.05, an odds ratio above 5, and a productive frequency above 0.1% in at least two of three replicate wells were required for clones to be considered positive. Cross-reactive clonotypes were defined as significantly expanded in both SARS-CoV-2 spike wells and at least one common cold coronavirus spike condition. Levenshtein distances (stringdist) and unrooted phylogenetic trees (ape) in R version 3.6.1 were used to assess CDR3 homology. The public reads were run again by TCRdb, first through fastp at Q25 and then through MiXCR, and only productive beta chains were kept. Every entry covers one CDR3 protein and lists the most common genes and DNA from its rows. TCRdb, not the authors, supplied the V and J calls. The sample contains around 9,100 distinct CDR3 sequences, about three fifths of them found a single time. The top ten hold roughly 12% of the sample.

The treatment or condition label corresponds to: roughly 10-day PBMC culture with coronavirus spike peptide pools or control peptides (ViraFEST assay). To expand antigen-specific T cells with peptide pools and then pick out the expanded clonotypes through TCR sequencing, the study relied on the ViraFEST assay. The convalescent patients' positive SARS-CoV-2 PCR tests fell between March and December 2020, which was before the Alpha, Beta and Delta variants emerged in the United States. Each well held two million PBMCs cultured with 10 ug/ml peptide pools in IMDM containing about 5% human AB serum and about 10 IU/ml IL-2. Half of the culture medium was replaced with fresh IL-2-containing medium on days 3 and 7. After approximately eleven days of culture, CD4+ T cells were isolated by negative selection using the EasySep CD4+ T cell isolation kit. Ficoll-Paque Plus gradient centrifugation was used to isolate PBMCs from whole blood, and the isolated PBMCs were then either used fresh or cryopreserved at -140C. In general, triplicate wells were set up for every culture condition.

The sequence is built from TRBV30 and TRBJ2-7; the D gene lacks a confident call. Material: cultured CD4+ T cells from blood, obtained after SARS-CoV-2 vaccination. This clonotype was sampled from a human donor with COVID-19. The sequenced DNA is TGTGCCTGGAGTGTAGACCGCTACGAGCAGTACTTC. Translated, this is CAWSVDRYEQYF.